The 31 T cell receptor beta chains presented below share a single source sample, sequenced in a study of Ad26.COV2.S vaccination and SARS-CoV-2 variants. The treatment: around 19 received Ad26.COV2.S at low or high dose, single or two shots; five or six received placebo; per-sample allocation not given. Sampling happened 63 days after the first vaccine or placebo injection. The method was immunoSEQ multiplex PCR; TCRdb's version includes in-frame clones alone and lacks a portion of them. The sample gives hundreds of thousands of clones, about nine tenths of which show up once; roughly 3.1% is in the top ten. This specimen consisted of peripheral blood, obtained in a trial of Ad26.COV2.S vaccine versus placebo. The receptors come from a person between 18 and 65 years old who received the Ad26.COV2.S COVID-19 vaccine or a placebo.

The chain joins TRBV19 to TRBJ2-3; possibly TRBD2 for D (6 bases). This CDR3 is built from 15 residues. Germline CDR1 reads LNHDA; CDR2 reads SQIVND (reference sequence). V lost 6 bases and J lost 4, with 17 bases in between. In DNA, the CDR3 is TGTGCCAGTAGGTGGAGGGCGGAGGGGTCAGATACGCAGTATTTT. Its translation: CASRWRAEGSDTQYF.

This chain joins TRBV3-1 (or the pseudogene TRBV3-2) and TRBJ1-3, with D uncertain. The CDR3 is 12 residues long. Between the trimmed V and J ends, which lost 4 bases and 3 bases, there was a span of 4 bases. Germline lookup yields CDR1 LGHDT and CDR2 YNNKEL (reference sequence). DNA of the CDR3: TGTGCCAGCAGCCCCTTTGGAAACACCATATATTTT. Its protein product is CASSPFGNTIYF.

The sample holds one count of this clone. The chain combines TRBV11-2 with TRBJ2-7; D not certain. Germline CDR1 and CDR2: SGHAT and FQNNGV. V was shortened by 5 bases and J by 4 bases, with 3 bases between the two germline ends. The CDR3 contains 10 residues. CDR3 loop: CASSGYEQYF. The CDR3, as DNA: TGTGCCAGCAGCGGGTACGAGCAGTACTTC.

The J gene is TRBJ2-7, the V gene TRBV7-2; TRBD2 agrees at 10 bases. CDR1 is SGHTA and CDR2 is FQGNSA in the germline V gene. V was clipped by 5 bases and J by 6 bases; unmatched bases: 10. The CDR3 contains 15 residues. The DNA of the CDR3 is TGTGCCAGCAGCCAGCGGGGGGGCCGTGAAGGCGAGCAGTACTTC. Protein sequence: CASSQRGGREGEQYF.

The chain combines TRBV3-1 (or the pseudogene TRBV3-2) with TRBJ1-2, with D perhaps TRBD1 (6 bases). This CDR3 has 14 residues. V dropped 0 bases and J dropped 4 bases, with 9 bases sitting between them. CDR1 is LGHDT, CDR2 YNNKEL, per germline (reference sequence). For the CDR3, the DNA is TGTGCCAGCAGCCAAGATCGGGGGGCCTATGGCTACACCTTC. This encodes CASSQDRGAYGYTF.

This chain links TRBV5-6 with TRBJ2-5; tentative D call: TRBD2 (6 bases). Germline CDR1 is SGHDT and CDR2 is YYEEEE. The germline V and J ends were trimmed by 0 bases and 5 bases, with 8 bases remaining between them. The CDR3 runs 13 residues. CDR3 sequence (DNA): TGTGCCAGCAGCTTGGCTGGGGGGGAGACCCAGTACTTC. Translating gives CASSLAGGETQYF.

The chain recombines TRBV5-4 with TRBJ2-7; D ambiguous. Germline V gives CDR1 SGHNT, CDR2 YYREEE (reference sequence). The CDR3 totals 16 residues. Deletions cut 0 bases from V and 3 bases from J, with 16 bases between. DNA for the CDR3: TGTGCCAGCAGCTTGGCCCCCAAACCCTACTACTACGAGCAGTACTTC. As protein: CASSLAPKPYYYEQYF.

In regard to this clone: One end of the junction fails to match germline, which may point to a read error. The chain uses TRBV7-2 and TRBJ2-7; 9 positions match TRBD1. The CDR3 is made up of 16 amino acids. Germline CDR1 reads SGHTA; CDR2 reads FQGNSA. The DNA of the CDR3 is TGTGCCAGCAGCTTACGTGGACAGGGGATCTCCCACGAGCAGTACTTC. This gives the protein CASSLRGQGISHEQYF. The full variable domain, with the rest looked up from reference TRBV7-2 and TRBJ2-7, is GAGVSQSPSNKVTEKGKDVELRCDPISGHTALYWYRQSLGQGLEFLIYFQGNSAPDKSGLPSDRFSAERTGGSVSTLTIQRTQQEDSAVYLCASSLRGQGISHEQYFGPGTRLTVT.

V usage is TRBV2 and J usage is TRBJ2-3, with TRBD1 matching 7 bases. Germline V gives CDR1 SNHLY, CDR2 FYNNEI. With 4 bases clipped from V and 0 bases from J, the junction kept 10 bases outside the gene matches. This CDR3 region has 17 residues. The CDR3 DNA reads TGTGCCAGCAGTGGTGGCTCAAGGGGGCCGAGCACAGATACGCAGTATTTT. Translated, it gives CASSGGSRGPSTDTQYF.

The rearrangement links TRBV7-9 to TRBJ1-4; 7 nucleotides line up with TRBD1. Trimming removed 4 bases from V and 5 bases from J; junction bases left unmatched: 10. Looked up from germline, CDR1 is SEHNR and CDR2 is FQNEAQ (reference sequence). The CDR3 is 16 amino acids. The CDR3 DNA sequence: TGTGCCAGCAGCTCCCCAGGGGGGCCTTCCAATGAAAAACTGTTTTTT. Protein product: CASSSPGGPSNEKLFF.

V is TRBV5-5 and J is TRBJ1-5, with 10 bases lining up with TRBD1. The ends lost 4 bases at V and 7 bases at J; junction bases unmatched: 5. The germline CDR1 and CDR2 sequences are SGHKS and YYEKEE (reference sequence). This CDR3 has 14 amino acids. The CDR3 protein is CASSPGTGVQPQHF. CDR3 DNA sequence: TGTGCCAGCAGCCCCGGGACAGGGGTACAGCCCCAGCATTTT.

The CDR3 nucleotides are TGTGCCACCAGCGGCAGACAGGGGGCCTACGAGCAGTACTTC. Protein: CATSGRQGAYEQYF. The chain recombines TRBV15 with TRBJ2-7; TRBD1 matches at 9 bases. CDR3 length: 14 residues. Germline V lookup: CDR1 LNHNV, CDR2 YYDKDF (reference sequence). The V segment lost 5 bases and the J segment 2 bases; nucleotides outside the gene matches: 4.

The genes are TRBV30 and TRBJ2-2; D may be TRBD1 (6 bases). V was clipped by 3 bases and J by 6 bases, with 17 bases between them. The V gene's germline CDR1 is GTSNPN and CDR2 SVGIG (reference sequence). The CDR3 is made up of 15 amino acids. The CDR3 loop reads CAWSAGTFVAGELFF. CDR3 DNA sequence: TGTGCCTGGAGCGCCGGGACATTTGTCGCCGGGGAGCTGTTTTTT. The full variable domain, with the rest looked up from reference TRBV30 and TRBJ2-2, is SQTIHQWPATLVQPVGSPLSLECTVEGTSNPNLYWYRQAAGRGLQLLFYSVGIGQISSEVPQNLSASRPQDRQFILSSKKLLLSDSGFYLCAWSAGTFVAGELFFGEGSRLTVL.

The chain employs TRBV9 and TRBJ1-1; maybe TRBD1 (6 bases). With 4 bases removed from V and 6 bases from J, the gap between germline ends came to 16 bases. Per germline, CDR1 SGDLS and CDR2 YYNGEE. The CDR3 consists of 14 residues. The CDR3 sequence: CASSFLGGAPEAFF. The DNA for the CDR3 is TGTGCCAGCAGCTTTTTAGGGGGGGCGCCTGAAGCTTTCTTT.

This chain uses TRBV7-9 with TRBJ1-3; D is unclear. The germline V gene encodes CDR1 SEHNR and CDR2 FQNEAQ (reference sequence). The CDR3 consists of 14 residues. The V gene lost 1 base and the J gene lost 0 bases, with 4 bases spanning the gap. The CDR3 protein is CASSLVSSGNTIYF. CDR3 DNA: TGTGCCAGCAGCTTAGTCAGCTCTGGAAACACCATATATTTT.

J is TRBJ1-2 and V is TRBV18, with 8 bases that match TRBD1. The CDR3 length is 14 residues. CDR1 and CDR2 (germline): KGHSH, LQKENI. The ends lost 6 bases at V and 4 bases at J; junction bases unmatched: 7. CDR3 amino acids: CASSGQENIYGYTF. DNA of the CDR3: TGTGCCAGCTCGGGACAGGAGAATATCTATGGCTACACCTTC.

The chain couples TRBV12-3 or TRBV12-4 to TRBJ1-5, with a possible D match to TRBD1 (5 bases). The CDR3 consists of 13 residues. The V end lost 7 bases, the J end lost 1 base, and 8 bases lay between the germline ends. The CDR3: CASMGRSNQPQHF. CDR3 nucleotide sequence: TGTGCCAGCATGGGGCGGAGCAATCAGCCCCAGCATTTT.

This clone was observed once. This sequence joins TRBV6-5 and TRBJ2-7; D uncertain. The V gene's germline CDR1 is MNHEY and CDR2 SVGAGI. This CDR3 is built from 15 residues. V lost 7 bases, J lost 3 bases, and 19 bases lay in between. CDR3 bases: TGTGCCAGCACCCCCTTGGTGGGCGCTGTCTACGAGCAGTACTTC. It specifies CASTPLVGAVYEQYF.

This clone was recorded once. This chain connects TRBV18 to TRBJ1-2; D is ambiguous. The CDR3 extends over 14 amino acids. The germline V gene has CDR1 KGHSH and CDR2 LQKENI. Trimming left V 0 bases short and J 7 bases short, with 12 bases between. The CDR3 loop is CASSPPSGPGGYTF. CDR3 sequence (DNA): TGTGCCAGCTCACCACCGTCTGGCCCCGGTGGCTACACCTTC.

The chain has TRBV7-9 and TRBJ1-2, with no clear D. Germline CDR1 reads SEHNR; CDR2 reads FQNEAQ (reference sequence). The CDR3 extends over 14 amino acids. Trimming removed 6 bases at V and 7 bases at J, with 18 bases between. The CDR3 loop reads CASRQLGWALGYTF. CDR3 DNA sequence: TGTGCCAGCAGGCAATTGGGGTGGGCACTTGGCTACACCTTC.

The chain is built from TRBV5-6 and TRBJ1-5, with D possibly matching TRBD1 (5 bases). The germline V gene has CDR1 SGHDT and CDR2 YYEEEE. V shed 4 bases and J shed 5 bases, with 7 bases lying between them. The CDR3 covers 12 residues. The CDR3 is CASSRDDQPQHF. CDR3 DNA: TGTGCCAGCAGCCGGGACGATCAGCCCCAGCATTTT.

The rearrangement links TRBV7-8 to TRBJ2-3; D gene unclear. Deletions cut 5 bases from V and 4 bases from J, with 4 bases between. Germline CDR1 SGHVS, CDR2 FQNEAQ. This CDR3 has 11 residues. The CDR3 protein is CASSNSDTQYF. The CDR3, as DNA: TGTGCCAGCAGCAATTCAGATACGCAGTATTTT.

The chain employs TRBV5-4 and TRBJ2-5; no firm D call. The CDR3 extends over 13 amino acids. V was trimmed by 0 bases and J by 3 bases, leaving 6 bases between them. The V gene's germline CDR1 is SGHNT and CDR2 YYREEE (reference sequence). CDR3 DNA: TGTGCCAGCAGCTTGGTGGCAGAAGAGACCCAGTACTTC. Translating gives CASSLVAEETQYF.

This chain joins TRBV7-2 and TRBJ1-4, with D uncertain. The CDR3 consists of 15 residues. From germline, CDR1 is SGHTA and CDR2 FQGNSA. V gave up 3 bases and J gave up 7 bases, with 15 bases separating them. CDR3: CASSFNNLRGEKLFF. CDR3 DNA sequence: TGTGCCAGCAGCTTCAACAATCTACGGGGTGAAAAACTGTTTTTT.

V gene TRBV2 combines with J gene TRBJ2-7; D remains ambiguous. Germline V gene sequence: CDR1 SNHLY, CDR2 FYNNEI. The CDR3 has 14 amino acids. Trimming stripped 5 bases from V and 2 bases from J, with 13 bases between. The CDR3 protein is CASSSRVGTYEQYF. The CDR3 DNA reads as TGTGCCAGCAGTTCTAGGGTAGGGACCTACGAGCAGTACTTC.

Worth noting for this clone: Other DNA sequences in the same sample also yield this CDR3. The chain carries TRBV7-2 and TRBJ1-5; maybe TRBD1 (6 bases). Looked up from germline, CDR1 is SGHTA and CDR2 is FQGNSA. V lost 3 bases and J 7 bases, leaving 13 bases between the germline ends. This CDR3 comprises 14 residues. The CDR3 DNA sequence: TGTGCCAGCAGCTTTCTACAGGGTGGACAGCCCCAGCATTTT. Amino acids: CASSFLQGGQPQHF.

This chain connects TRBV5-8 to TRBJ1-2; D is perhaps TRBD1 (6 bases). The V gene lost 1 base and the J gene lost 2 bases, with 9 bases spanning the gap. The CDR3 totals 14 residues. Germline lookup yields CDR1 SGHTS and CDR2 YDEGEE. CDR3 protein: CASSLSGENYGYTF. CDR3 DNA: TGTGCCAGCAGCTTGTCAGGGGAGAACTATGGCTACACCTTC. Looking up the rest from reference TRBV5-8 and TRBJ1-2 gives the full variable domain: EAGVTQSPTHLIKTRGQQATLRCSPISGHTSVYWYQQALGLGLQFLLWYDEGEERNRGNFPPRFSGRQFPNYSSELNVNALELEDSALYLCASSLSGENYGYTFGSGTRLTVV.

The V and J genes are TRBV11-2 and TRBJ2-1, with 10 bases fitting TRBD2. Germline lookup yields CDR1 SGHAT and CDR2 FQNNGV. The CDR3 contains 16 residues. V lost 5 bases to trimming and J lost 7 bases; unmatched junction nucleotides: 11. CDR3 nucleotide sequence: TGTGCCAGCAGCGCCGGACTAGCGGAGACTCGAAATGAGCAGTTCTTC. The encoded protein is CASSAGLAETRNEQFF.

The gene calls are TRBV5-6 and TRBJ1-2; no clear D gene. CDR3 length: 13 amino acids. Deletions cut 1 base from V and 6 bases from J, with 10 bases between. Germline V CDR1 and CDR2: SGHDT, YYEEEE. The chain's CDR3 is CASSLMSGDGYTF. CDR3 sequence (DNA): TGTGCCAGCAGCTTGATGTCAGGTGATGGCTACACCTTC. Filled out from reference TRBV5-6 and TRBJ1-2, the complete variable domain reads DAGVTQSPTHLIKTRGQQVTLRCSPKSGHDTVSWYQQALGQGPQFIFQYYEEEERQRGNFPDRFSGHQFPNYSSELNVNALLLGDSALYLCASSLMSGDGYTFGSGTRLTVV.

The V and J genes are TRBV11-2 and TRBJ2-3, with 8 bases identical to TRBD2. Germline V gene sequence: CDR1 SGHAT, CDR2 FQNNGV. The CDR3 sequence is 15 residues long. The J segment lost 3 bases and the V segment lost 2 bases, leaving 4 bases of the junction unmatched. For the CDR3, the DNA is TGTGCCAGCAGCTTAATAGGCGGGGGGACAGATACGCAGTATTTT. Protein product: CASSLIGGGTDTQYF. The entire variable domain, with the rest obtained from reference TRBV11-2 and TRBJ2-3, is as follows: EAGVAQSPRYKIIEKRQSVAFWCNPISGHATLYWYQQILGQGPKLLIQFQNNGVVDDSQLPKDRFSAERLKGVDSTLKIQPAKLEDSAVYLCASSLIGGGTDTQYFGPGTRLTVL.

This clone has just a few counts. This chain uses TRBV7-2 with TRBJ2-7; D is tentatively TRBD1 or TRBD2 (5 bases each). The CDR3 runs to 14 residues. Trimming removed 0 bases from V and 7 bases from J, with 13 bases in between. In germline, CDR1 is SGHTA, CDR2 FQGNSA. DNA for the CDR3: TGTGCCAGCAGCTTAGCGGGGGTTCCATGGGAGCAGTACTTC. Translated, it gives CASSLAGVPWEQYF.